The 4 T cell receptor beta chains in this list originate from one sample, sequenced in a study of cytomegalovirus exposure and HLA in healthy donors. Assay used: immunoSEQ multiplex PCR; TCRdb lists only in-frame clones, some missing. The sample yields tens of thousands of clones, roughly 94% seen once. Sequencing input: PBMCs. The receptors stem from a woman under 30 in good health and CMV-seropositive.

The chain combines TRBV5-4 with TRBJ2-5, with 7 positions matching TRBD2. Per germline, CDR1 SGHNT and CDR2 YYREEE (reference sequence). This CDR3 is 11 amino acids long. The J segment lost 11 bases and the V segment lost 4 bases, leaving 5 bases of the junction unmatched. CDR3 sequence reads: CASSTGTTQYF. The CDR3 DNA sequence: TGTGCCAGCAGCACGGGGACTACACAGTACTTC.

J is TRBJ1-2 and V is TRBV27; D might be TRBD1 (5 bases). V was shortened by 6 bases and J by 0 bases, with 11 bases between the two germline ends. Germline values: CDR1 MNHEY, CDR2 SMNVEV (reference sequence). This CDR3 has 14 amino acids. CDR3 nucleotide sequence: TGTGCCAGCAGCTACGGACAAGCTAACTATGGCTACACCTTC. It encodes CASSYGQANYGYTF.

The chain recombines TRBV7-9 with TRBJ2-5; 9 bases match TRBD2. CDR3 size: 17 residues. Germline V CDR1 and CDR2: SEHNR, FQNEAQ (reference sequence). The V segment lost 5 bases and the J segment 7 bases; nucleotides outside the gene matches: 17. The CDR3, as DNA: TGTGCCAGCAGCCCTCAAGCGGCGGGAGGGGCCATGAGGACCCAGTACTTC. Translating it yields CASSPQAAGGAMRTQYF.

The rearrangement uses TRBV13 and TRBJ1-2; D unclear. Trimming shortened V by 0 bases and J by 0 bases, and 5 bases separated the two germline ends. The CDR3 spans 14 residues. Germline V gene data show CDR1 as PRHDT and CDR2 as FYEKMQ (reference sequence). The DNA for the CDR3 is TGTGCCAGCAGCTTAGGCGGAGCTAACTATGGCTACACCTTC. Translating gives CASSLGGANYGYTF.